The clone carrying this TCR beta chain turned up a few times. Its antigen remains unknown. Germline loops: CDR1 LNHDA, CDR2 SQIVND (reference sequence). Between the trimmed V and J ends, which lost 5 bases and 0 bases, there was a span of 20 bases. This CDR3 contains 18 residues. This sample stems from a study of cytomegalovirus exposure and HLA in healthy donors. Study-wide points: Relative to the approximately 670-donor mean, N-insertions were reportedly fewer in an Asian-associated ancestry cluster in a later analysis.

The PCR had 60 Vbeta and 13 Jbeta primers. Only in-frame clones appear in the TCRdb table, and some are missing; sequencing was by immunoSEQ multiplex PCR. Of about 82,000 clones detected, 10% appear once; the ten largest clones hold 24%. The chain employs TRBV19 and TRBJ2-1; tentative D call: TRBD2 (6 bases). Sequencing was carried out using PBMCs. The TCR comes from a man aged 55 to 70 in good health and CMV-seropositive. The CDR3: CASSDPTRRGSSYNEQFF. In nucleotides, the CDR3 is TGTGCCAGTAGTGACCCTACCCGGCGGGGCAGCTCCTACAATGAGCAGTTCTTC.